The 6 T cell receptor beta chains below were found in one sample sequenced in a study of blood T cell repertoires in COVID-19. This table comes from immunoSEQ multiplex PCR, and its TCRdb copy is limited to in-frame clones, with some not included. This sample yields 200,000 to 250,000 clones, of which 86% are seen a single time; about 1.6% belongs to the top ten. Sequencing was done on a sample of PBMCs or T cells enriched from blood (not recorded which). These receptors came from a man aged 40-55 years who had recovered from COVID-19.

The CDR3 loop is CASSVSGGQGEKLFF. The CDR3 DNA is TGCGCCAGCAGCGTTTCGGGGGGGCAGGGAGAAAAACTGTTTTTT. V usage is TRBV4-3 and J usage is TRBJ1-4, with D possibly matching TRBD1 (6 bases). The V gene's germline CDR1 is LGHNA and CDR2 YSLEER. The CDR3 runs to 15 residues. The V end lost 5 bases, the J end lost 8 bases, and 18 bases lay between the germline ends.

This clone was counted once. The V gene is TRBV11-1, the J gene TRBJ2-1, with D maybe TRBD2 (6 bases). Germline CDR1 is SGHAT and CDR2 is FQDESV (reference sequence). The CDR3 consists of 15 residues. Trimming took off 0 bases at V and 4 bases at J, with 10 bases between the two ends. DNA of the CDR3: TGTGCCAGCAGCTTAGCGGGAGGTAGATACAATGAGCAGTTCTTC. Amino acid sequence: CASSLAGGRYNEQFF.

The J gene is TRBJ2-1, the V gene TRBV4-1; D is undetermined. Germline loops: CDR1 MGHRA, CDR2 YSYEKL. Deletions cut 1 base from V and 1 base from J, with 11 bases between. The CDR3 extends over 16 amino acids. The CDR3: CASSQAPSESYNEQFF. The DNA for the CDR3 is TGCGCCAGCAGCCAAGCCCCCAGCGAGTCCTACAATGAGCAGTTCTTC.

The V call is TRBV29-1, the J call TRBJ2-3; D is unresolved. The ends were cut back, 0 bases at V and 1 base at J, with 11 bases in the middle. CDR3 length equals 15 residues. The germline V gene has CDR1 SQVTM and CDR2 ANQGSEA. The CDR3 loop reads CSVEDFGGGTDTQYF. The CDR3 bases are TGCAGCGTTGAAGATTTTGGCGGTGGCACAGATACGCAGTATTTT.

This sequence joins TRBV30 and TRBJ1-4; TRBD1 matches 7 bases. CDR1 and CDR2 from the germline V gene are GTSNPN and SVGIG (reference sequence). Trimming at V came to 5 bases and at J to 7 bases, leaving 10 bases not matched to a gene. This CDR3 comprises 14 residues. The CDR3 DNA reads TGTGCCTGGTCTCCGGGACAGTTGAGTGAAAAACTGTTTTTT. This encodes CAWSPGQLSEKLFF. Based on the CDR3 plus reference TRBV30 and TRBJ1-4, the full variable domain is SQTIHQWPATLVQPVGSPLSLECTVEGTSNPNLYWYRQAAGRGLQLLFYSVGIGQISSEVPQNLSASRPQDRQFILSSKKLLLSDSGFYLCAWSPGQLSEKLFFGSGTQLSVL.

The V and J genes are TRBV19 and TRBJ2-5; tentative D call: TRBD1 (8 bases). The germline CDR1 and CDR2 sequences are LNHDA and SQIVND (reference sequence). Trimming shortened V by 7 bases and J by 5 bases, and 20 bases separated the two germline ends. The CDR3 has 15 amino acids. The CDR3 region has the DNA TGTGCCAGTACCGACCCAACAGGGGGAGGGGAGACCCAGTACTTC. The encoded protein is CASTDPTGGGETQYF.